The 10 T cell receptor beta chains below were found in one sample sequenced in a study of blood T cell repertoires in COVID-19 (dated by TCRdb to between 2020 and 2021). Library construction relied on the immunoSEQ multiplex PCR assay. TCRdb limited this immuneACCESS table to in-frame rearrangements with V and J called. A share of clones is missing; checked studies link under half to unresolved V genes, and the rest is unexplained. This sample comprises about 100,000 clones, around four fifths of them detected only once. The ten most abundant clones make up just over 4% of the sample. Source material: peripheral blood. The receptors here all came from a woman in her 70s with acute or convalescent COVID-19.

The V call is TRBV27, the J call TRBJ2-7, with 13 bases identical to TRBD2. V dropped 6 bases and J dropped 7; count of bases not matched to a gene: 6. Germline V gene lookup returns CDR1 MNHEY and CDR2 SMNVEV (reference sequence). The CDR3 is 14 amino acids. CDR3 protein: CASRTWTSGSEQYF. CDR3 nucleotides: TGTGCCAGCAGAACTTGGACTAGCGGGAGTGAGCAGTACTTC.

V and J are TRBV6-1 and TRBJ1-3; 9 bases are shared with TRBD1. CDR1 MNHNS and CDR2 SASEGT come from the germline V gene. Unmatched junction bases numbered 4, after V lost 3 bases and J lost 1 base. This CDR3 is built from 16 residues. This chain's CDR3 is CASSDRDRASGNTIYF. The CDR3, as DNA: TGTGCCAGCAGTGATAGGGACAGGGCTTCTGGAAACACCATATATTTT.

The gene calls are TRBV29-1 and TRBJ1-6; D is ambiguous. This CDR3 region has 13 residues. Trimming removed 6 bases at V and 0 bases at J, with 6 bases between. Germline CDR1 reads SQVTM; CDR2 reads ANQGSEA. The DNA for the CDR3 is TGCAGCGTCAGAAGCTCCTATAATTCACCCCTCCACTTT. Its translation: CSVRSSYNSPLHF.

In this sample, this clone turned up once. The rearrangement links TRBV4-2 to TRBJ2-1, with TRBD2 identical over 9 bases. The CDR3 consists of 15 residues. V gave up 5 bases and J gave up 7 bases; unmatched junction bases: 9. Germline loops: CDR1 LGHNA, CDR2 YNFKEQ. CDR3: CASSAQRGASNEQFF. The CDR3 region has the DNA TGTGCCAGCAGCGCGCAGCGGGGGGCGTCAAATGAGCAGTTCTTC.

V is TRBV7-9 and J is TRBJ1-1; D perhaps matches TRBD1 (6 bases). Trimming stripped 3 bases from V and 1 base from J, with 12 bases between. The CDR3 runs 15 residues. The germline V gene encodes CDR1 SEHNR and CDR2 FQNEAQ (reference sequence). The CDR3 loop reads CASSFGRGWNTEAFF. The CDR3 DNA follows: TGTGCCAGCAGCTTCGGAAGGGGGTGGAACACTGAAGCTTTCTTT.

The chain uses TRBV29-1 and TRBJ1-4; 10 positions agree with TRBD1. CDR3 length: 16 residues. Germline CDR1 and CDR2: SQVTM and ANQGSEA. Trimming cost V 5 bases and J 5 bases; bases outside gene matches: 11. CDR3 protein: CSVRGQGMGENEKLFF. The DNA for the CDR3 is TGCAGCGTTCGGGGACAGGGGATGGGTGAGAATGAAAAACTGTTTTTT.

This chain connects TRBV6-4 to TRBJ1-6; D ambiguous. Trimming pared 6 bases from V and 7 bases from J, leaving 13 bases between. This CDR3 is built from 14 residues. Germline assignment: CDR1 MRHNA and CDR2 SNTAGT. This chain's CDR3 is CASSPSGGNSPLHF. In DNA form, the CDR3 reads TGTGCCAGCAGCCCCTCGGGCGGGAATTCACCCCTCCACTTT.

The chain joins TRBV11-2 to TRBJ1-5, with D perhaps matching TRBD1 (5 bases). Looked up from germline, CDR1 is SGHAT and CDR2 is FQNNGV. The CDR3 is 15 residues long. Between the trimmed V and J ends, which lost 1 base and 4 bases, there was a span of 11 bases. The CDR3 DNA follows: TGTGCCAGCAGCTTAGCCCCAGGGTATAATCAGCCCCAGCATTTT. This encodes CASSLAPGYNQPQHF.

The rearrangement joins TRBV5-6 to TRBJ1-6; D unresolved. V lost 3 bases, J lost 0 bases, and 7 bases lay in between. Germline V gene data show CDR1 as SGHDT and CDR2 as YYEEEE. The CDR3 has 15 residues. This CDR3 is CASSYRASYNSPLHF. In DNA, the CDR3 is TGTGCCAGCAGCTACCGCGCCTCCTATAATTCACCCCTCCACTTT.

The chain is built from TRBV6-1 and TRBJ2-7, with 7 bases matching TRBD2. The CDR3 totals 16 residues. Germline values: CDR1 MNHNS, CDR2 SASEGT. J lost 5 bases, V lost 1 base, and 11 bases had no gene match. CDR3 DNA: TGTGCCAGCAGTGAAGTTGTTGGGGGGGAACTTGACGAGCAGTACTTC. This codes for CASSEVVGGELDEQYF.